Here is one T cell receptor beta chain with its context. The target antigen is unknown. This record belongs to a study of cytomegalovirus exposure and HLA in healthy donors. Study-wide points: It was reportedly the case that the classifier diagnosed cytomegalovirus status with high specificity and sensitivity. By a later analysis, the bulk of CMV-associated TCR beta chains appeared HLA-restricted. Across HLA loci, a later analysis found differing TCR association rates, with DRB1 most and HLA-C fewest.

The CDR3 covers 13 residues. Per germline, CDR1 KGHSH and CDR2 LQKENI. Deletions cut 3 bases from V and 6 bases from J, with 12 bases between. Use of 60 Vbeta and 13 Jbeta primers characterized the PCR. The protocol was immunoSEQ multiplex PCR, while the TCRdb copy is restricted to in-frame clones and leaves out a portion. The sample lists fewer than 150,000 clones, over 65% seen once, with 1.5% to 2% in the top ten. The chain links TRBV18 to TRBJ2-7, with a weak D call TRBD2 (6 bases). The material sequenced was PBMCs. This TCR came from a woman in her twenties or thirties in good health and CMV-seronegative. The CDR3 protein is CASSPVGGAEQYV. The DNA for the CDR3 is TGTGCCAGCTCACCGGTCGGCGGGGCCGAGCAGTACGTC.